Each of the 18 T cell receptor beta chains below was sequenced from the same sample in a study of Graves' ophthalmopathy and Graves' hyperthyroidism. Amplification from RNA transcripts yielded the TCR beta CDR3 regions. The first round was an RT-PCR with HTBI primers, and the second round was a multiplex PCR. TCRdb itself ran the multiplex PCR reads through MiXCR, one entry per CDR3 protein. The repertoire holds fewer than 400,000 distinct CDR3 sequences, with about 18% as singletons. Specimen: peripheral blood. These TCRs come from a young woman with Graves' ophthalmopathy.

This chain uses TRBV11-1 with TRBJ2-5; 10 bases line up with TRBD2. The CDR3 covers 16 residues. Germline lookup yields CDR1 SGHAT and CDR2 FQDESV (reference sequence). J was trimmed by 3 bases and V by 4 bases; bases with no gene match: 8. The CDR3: CASSYGRLAGKETQYF. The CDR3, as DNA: TGTGCCAGCAGCTATGGACGACTAGCGGGTAAAGAGACCCAGTACTTC.

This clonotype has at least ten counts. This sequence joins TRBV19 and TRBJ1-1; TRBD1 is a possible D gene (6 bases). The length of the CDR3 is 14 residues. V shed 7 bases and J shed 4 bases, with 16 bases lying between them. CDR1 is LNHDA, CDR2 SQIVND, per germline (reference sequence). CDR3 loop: CASKTNTGITEAFF. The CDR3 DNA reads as TGTGCCAGTAAAACAAACACAGGGATCACTGAAGCTTTCTTT.

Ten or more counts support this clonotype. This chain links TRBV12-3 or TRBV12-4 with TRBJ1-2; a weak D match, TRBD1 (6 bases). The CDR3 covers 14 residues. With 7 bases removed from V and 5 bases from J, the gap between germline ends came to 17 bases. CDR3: CASTPSGQGYGYTF. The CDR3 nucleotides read TGTGCCAGCACTCCTTCTGGCCAGGGGTATGGCTACACCTTC.

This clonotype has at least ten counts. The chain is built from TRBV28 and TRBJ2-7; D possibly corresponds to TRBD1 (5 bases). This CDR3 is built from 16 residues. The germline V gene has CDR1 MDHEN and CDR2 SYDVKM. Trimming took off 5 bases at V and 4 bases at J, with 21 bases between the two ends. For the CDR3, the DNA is TGTGCCAGCAGTAGAACATGGGGCAGGTTGGGATACGAGCAGTACTTC. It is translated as CASSRTWGRLGYEQYF.

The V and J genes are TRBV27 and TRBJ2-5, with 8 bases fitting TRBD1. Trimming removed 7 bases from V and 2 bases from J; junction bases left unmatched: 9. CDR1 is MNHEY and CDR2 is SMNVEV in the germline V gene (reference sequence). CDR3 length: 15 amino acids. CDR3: CASKVIQGEQETQYF. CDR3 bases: TGTGCCAGCAAAGTTATACAGGGGGAGCAAGAGACCCAGTACTTC.

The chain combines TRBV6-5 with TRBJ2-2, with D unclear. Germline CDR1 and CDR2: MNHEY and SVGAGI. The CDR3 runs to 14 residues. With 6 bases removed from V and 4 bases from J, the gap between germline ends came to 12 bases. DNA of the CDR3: TGTGCCAGCAGATATAGATCGGGCACCGGGGAGCTGTTTTTT. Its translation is CASRYRSGTGELFF.

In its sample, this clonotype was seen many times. CDR3 in amino acids: CSAPLPGTGLRETQYF. CDR3 sequence (DNA): TGCAGTGCTCCACTACCAGGGACAGGGTTGAGGGAGACCCAGTACTTC. The rearrangement joins TRBV20-1 to TRBJ2-5; TRBD1 aligns across 9 bases. The CDR3 runs 16 residues. In germline, CDR1 is DFQATT, CDR2 SNEGSKA (reference sequence). Unmatched junction bases numbered 15, after V lost 5 bases and J lost 5 bases.

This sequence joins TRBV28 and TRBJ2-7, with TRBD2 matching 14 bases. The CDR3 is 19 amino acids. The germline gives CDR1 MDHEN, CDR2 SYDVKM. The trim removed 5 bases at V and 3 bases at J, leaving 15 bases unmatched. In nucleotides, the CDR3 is TGTGCCAGCAGTCAGCCGCCGGGACTAGCGGGAGTGGGCCACTACGAGCAGTACTTC. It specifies CASSQPPGLAGVGHYEQYF.

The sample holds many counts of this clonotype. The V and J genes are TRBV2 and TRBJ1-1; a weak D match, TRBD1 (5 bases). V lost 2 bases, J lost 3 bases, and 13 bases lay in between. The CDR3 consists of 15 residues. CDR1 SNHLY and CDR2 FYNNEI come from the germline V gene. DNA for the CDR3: TGTGCCAGCAGTGAACCCCAGGGCATGCACACTGAAGCTTTCTTT. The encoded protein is CASSEPQGMHTEAFF.

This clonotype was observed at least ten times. The CDR3 sequence is CAITRGDSTDTQYF. The CDR3 DNA reads TGTGCCATTACACGCGGAGACAGCACAGATACGCAGTATTTT. The gene calls are TRBV10-3 and TRBJ2-3; D remains ambiguous. The CDR3 is 14 residues long. CDR1 is ENHRY, CDR2 SYGVKD, per germline. V gave up 9 bases and J gave up 0 bases, with 13 bases separating them.

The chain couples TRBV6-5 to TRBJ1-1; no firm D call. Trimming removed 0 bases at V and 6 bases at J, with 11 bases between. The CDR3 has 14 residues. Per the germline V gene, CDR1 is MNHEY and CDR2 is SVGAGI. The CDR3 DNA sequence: TGTGCCAGCAGTTACTCGAGGTCGTACGCTGAAGCTTTCTTT. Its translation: CASSYSRSYAEAFF.

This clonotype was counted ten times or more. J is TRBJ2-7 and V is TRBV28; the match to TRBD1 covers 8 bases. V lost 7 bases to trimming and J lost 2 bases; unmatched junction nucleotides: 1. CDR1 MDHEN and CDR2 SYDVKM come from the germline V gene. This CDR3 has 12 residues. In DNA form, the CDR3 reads TGTGCCAGCAACAGGGGGGCCTACGAGCAGTACTTC. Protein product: CASNRGAYEQYF.

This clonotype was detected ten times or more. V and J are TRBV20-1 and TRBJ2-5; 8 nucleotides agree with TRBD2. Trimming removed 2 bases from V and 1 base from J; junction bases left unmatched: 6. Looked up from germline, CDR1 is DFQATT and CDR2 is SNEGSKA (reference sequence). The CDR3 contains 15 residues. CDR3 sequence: CSARSSGGSQETQYF. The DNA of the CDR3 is TGCAGTGCTAGATCGTCGGGGGGGTCCCAAGAGACCCAGTACTTC.

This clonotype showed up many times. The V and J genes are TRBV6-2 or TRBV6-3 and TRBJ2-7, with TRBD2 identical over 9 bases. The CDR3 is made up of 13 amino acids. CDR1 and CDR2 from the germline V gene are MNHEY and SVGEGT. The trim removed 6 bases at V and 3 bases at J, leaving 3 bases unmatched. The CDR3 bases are TGTGCCAGCAGAGTTAGCGGGGGCTACGAGCAGTACTTC. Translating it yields CASRVSGGYEQYF.

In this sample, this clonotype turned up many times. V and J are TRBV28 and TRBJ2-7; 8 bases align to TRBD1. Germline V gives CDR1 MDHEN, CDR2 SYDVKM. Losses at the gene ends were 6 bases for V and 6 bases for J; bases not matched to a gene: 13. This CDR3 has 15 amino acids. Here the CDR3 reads CASRYDRGSWREQYF. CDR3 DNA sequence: TGTGCCAGCAGGTATGACAGGGGAAGTTGGCGCGAGCAGTACTTC.

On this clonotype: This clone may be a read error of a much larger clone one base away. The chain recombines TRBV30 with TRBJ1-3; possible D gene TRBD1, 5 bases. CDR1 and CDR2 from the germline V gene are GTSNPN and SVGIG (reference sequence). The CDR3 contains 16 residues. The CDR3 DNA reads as TGTGCCTGGAGTGTCTCGGGGCGGCTCTCTAGAAACGCCATATATTTT. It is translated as CAWSVSGRLSRNAIYF.

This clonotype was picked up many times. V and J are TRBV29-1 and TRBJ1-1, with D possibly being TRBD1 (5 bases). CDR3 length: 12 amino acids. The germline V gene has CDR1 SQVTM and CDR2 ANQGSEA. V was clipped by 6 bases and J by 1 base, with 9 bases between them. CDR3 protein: CSVGTGNTEAFF. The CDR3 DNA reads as TGCAGCGTCGGTACAGGGAACACTGAAGCTTTCTTT. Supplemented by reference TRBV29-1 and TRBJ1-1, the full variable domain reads SAVISQKPSRDICQRGTSLTIQCQVDSQVTMMFWYRQQPGQSLTLIATANQGSEATYESGFVIDKFPISRPNLTFSTLTVSNMSPEDSSIYLCSVGTGNTEAFFGQGTRLTVV.

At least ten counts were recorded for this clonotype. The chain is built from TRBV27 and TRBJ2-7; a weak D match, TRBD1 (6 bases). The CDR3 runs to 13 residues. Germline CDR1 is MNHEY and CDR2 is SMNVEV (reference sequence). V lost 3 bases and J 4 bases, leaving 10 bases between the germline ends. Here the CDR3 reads CASSLGHLYEQYF. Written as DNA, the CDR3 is TGTGCCAGCAGTTTGGGACACCTATACGAGCAGTACTTC.